The clone carrying this T cell receptor beta chain came up a few times. The CDR3 totals 12 residues. From germline, CDR1 is LNHDA and CDR2 SQIVND (reference sequence). The germline V and J ends were trimmed by 8 bases and 5 bases, with 12 bases remaining between them. The entry originates in a study of blood T cell repertoires in COVID-19. Assay: immunoSEQ multiplex PCR; the TCRdb copy retains only in-frame clones and omits some. The sample has hundreds of thousands of clones, more than 70% seen once. The chain uses TRBV19 and TRBJ2-5; maybe TRBD2 (6 bases). The clonotype originates from a woman between 18 and 29 years old who had been exposed to COVID-19. The sequenced sample consisted of PBMCs or T cells enriched from blood (not recorded which). CDR3 nucleotide sequence: TGTGCCAGTGCGGGACTTGGCGAGACCCAGTACTTC. This gives the protein CASAGLGETQYF. Filled out from reference TRBV19 and TRBJ2-5, the complete variable domain reads DGGITQSPKYLFRKEGQNVTLSCEQNLNHDAMYWYRQDPGQGLRLIYYSQIVNDFQKGDIAEGYSVSREKKESFPLTVTSAQKNPTAFYLCASAGLGETQYFGPGTRLLVL.